A single sample is the source of the 23 T cell receptor beta chains below, sequenced in a study of TIL therapy for anti-PD-1-resistant metastatic lung cancer. Specified time point: pre-treatment sample, taken before nivolumab and TIL therapy. This was the immunoSEQ v3 assay. Sequencing used immunoSEQ multiplex PCR; TCRdb keeps in-frame clones, though not all of them. This sample yields some 52,000 clones, of which 70% to 80% are seen a single time; about 5% belongs to the top ten. The sample was blood, taken at baseline. These receptors all stem from a woman aged 25-80 years with non-small cell lung cancer.

The V gene is TRBV28, the J gene TRBJ1-2, with a weak D call TRBD1 (5 bases). This CDR3 comprises 16 residues. Germline loops: CDR1 MDHEN, CDR2 SYDVKM. Trimming removed 6 bases at V and 7 bases at J, with 24 bases between. CDR3 bases: TGTGCCAGCAGGGGAAGGGGTGCGGGCGTCGCGGGTGGCTACACCTTC. Translation: CASRGRGAGVAGGYTF.

The J gene is TRBJ2-3, the V gene TRBV5-1, with TRBD2 matching over 12 bases. V shed 5 bases and J 1 base; nucleotides not matched to a gene: 11. Germline V lookup: CDR1 SGHRS, CDR2 YFSETQ. There are 18 residues in the CDR3. The CDR3 region is CASRRSGLAGSGTDTQYF. CDR3 nucleotides: TGCGCCAGCAGGCGCTCTGGACTAGCGGGATCTGGCACAGATACGCAGTATTTT.

V and J are TRBV28 and TRBJ1-5, with D tentatively TRBD1 (5 bases). This CDR3 spans 15 amino acids. Trimming removed 6 bases from V and 3 bases from J, with 15 bases in between. Germline-derived CDR1 and CDR2 are MDHEN and SYDVKM. This CDR3 is CASSSGGNYNQPQHF. The CDR3 bases are TGTGCCAGCAGCTCGGGGGGGAACTACAATCAGCCCCAGCATTTT.

The chain is built from TRBV29-1 and TRBJ2-7, with unresolved D. The CDR3 has 12 residues. Per germline, CDR1 SQVTM and CDR2 ANQGSEA. Deletions cut 2 bases from V and 7 bases from J, with 12 bases between. In DNA form, the CDR3 reads TGCAGCGTTGAATTTTTGAGTACTGAGCAGTACTTC. Its translation: CSVEFLSTEQYF.

The V and J genes are TRBV10-1 and TRBJ1-1; the D is unclear. The CDR3 extends over 14 amino acids. Germline V gene data show CDR1 as WNHNN and CDR2 as SYGVQD (reference sequence). Trimming shortened V by 0 bases and J by 1 base, and 6 bases separated the two germline ends. CDR3 amino acids: CASSESPRNTEAFF. DNA of the CDR3: TGCGCCAGCAGTGAGTCGCCCCGGAACACTGAAGCTTTCTTT.

A word on this clone: At one end the junction does not follow the germline gene, possibly because of a read error. The J gene is TRBJ1-2, the V gene TRBV6-5; D gene uncertain. CDR1 and CDR2 (germline): MNHEY, SVGAGI. The CDR3 covers 14 residues. The CDR3 spells CASSHPDGPYGHTF. The CDR3 bases are TGTGCCAGCAGTCACCCGGACGGGCCCTATGGCCACACCTTC.

The chain is built from TRBV5-1 and TRBJ1-1, with D perhaps matching TRBD1 (5 bases). V lost 0 bases, J lost 1 base, and 10 bases lay in between. There are 15 residues in the CDR3. Germline V gene lookup returns CDR1 SGHRS and CDR2 YFSETQ. The CDR3: CASSLGGRRNTEAFF. CDR3 in DNA: TGCGCCAGCAGCTTGGGGGGGAGAAGGAACACTGAAGCTTTCTTT.

This chain links TRBV11-3 with TRBJ2-2; 9 bases are a match to TRBD2. V was pared by 6 bases and J by 0 bases, with 2 bases of the junction left unmatched. The CDR3 spans 15 residues. Germline lookup yields CDR1 SGHNT and CDR2 YENEEA. CDR3 nucleotides: TGTGCCAGCAGTCCTAGCGGGGCGAACACCGGGGAGCTGTTTTTT. Protein product: CASSPSGANTGELFF.

This clone was seen once. The gene calls are TRBV7-2 and TRBJ2-2; 7 nucleotides agree with TRBD1. This CDR3 contains 15 residues. Germline values: CDR1 SGHTA, CDR2 FQGNSA. Trimming took 7 bases from V and 4 from J; bases not matched to a gene: 9. The CDR3 sequence: CASTYRGGGTGELFF. In DNA, the CDR3 is TGTGCCAGCACCTACAGGGGTGGTGGCACCGGGGAGCTGTTTTTT. Looking up the rest from reference TRBV7-2 and TRBJ2-2 gives the full variable domain: GAGVSQSPSNKVTEKGKDVELRCDPISGHTALYWYRQSLGQGLEFLIYFQGNSAPDKSGLPSDRFSAERTGGSVSTLTIQRTQQEDSAVYLCASTYRGGGTGELFFGEGSRLTVL.

The chain recombines TRBV9 with TRBJ1-1, with D hard to call. V dropped 0 bases and J dropped 5 bases, with 11 bases sitting between them. The length of the CDR3 is 14 residues. Germline values: CDR1 SGDLS, CDR2 YYNGEE. CDR3 sequence (DNA): TGTGCCAGCAGCGTAGGGGGTGGAGGGACTGAAGCTTTCTTT. Its protein product is CASSVGGGGTEAFF. The whole variable domain, remainder taken from reference TRBV9 and TRBJ1-1, is DSGVTQTPKHLITATGQRVTLRCSPRSGDLSVYWYQQSLDQGLQFLIQYYNGEERAKGNILERFSAQQFPDLHSELNLSSLELGDSALYFCASSVGGGGTEAFFGQGTRLTVV.

CDR3 DNA: TGCGCCAGCAGCCAAGAGGGCGGGCGAAACAATGAGCAGTTCTTC. This gives the protein CASSQEGGRNNEQFF. The chain carries TRBV4-1 and TRBJ2-1; a possible D gene is TRBD2 (5 bases). Germline assignment: CDR1 MGHRA and CDR2 YSYEKL. V was clipped by 0 bases and J by 5 bases, with 11 bases between them. CDR3 size: 15 residues.

This clone was counted between two and nine times. V gene TRBV5-1 combines with J gene TRBJ1-2; TRBD1 might be the D (5 bases). Trimming took off 0 bases at V and 1 base at J, with 13 bases between the two ends. Germline V CDR1 and CDR2: SGHRS, YFSETQ. There are 16 residues in the CDR3. The CDR3 region is CASSLASGLLNYGYTF. The CDR3 region has the DNA TGCGCCAGCAGCTTGGCTTCGGGGCTCCTTAACTATGGCTACACCTTC.

The table lists this clone with a count of one. This chain connects TRBV27 to TRBJ1-4, with TRBD1 matching over 8 bases. The CDR3 covers 16 residues. Trimming removed 6 bases from V and 10 bases from J; junction bases left unmatched: 16. Germline CDR1 and CDR2: MNHEY and SMNVEV (reference sequence). In nucleotides, the CDR3 is TGTGCCAGCAGCCTCCAAGACAGGGGAGAGCGAGCAAAACTGTTTTTT. Protein product: CASSLQDRGERAKLFF.

The rearrangement joins TRBV19 to TRBJ1-2, with D tentatively TRBD1 (5 bases). Germline values: CDR1 LNHDA, CDR2 SQIVND (reference sequence). V gave up 3 bases and J gave up 8 bases, with 19 bases separating them. There are 15 residues in the CDR3. CDR3 protein: CASSINRDSLTGYTF. The DNA for the CDR3 is TGTGCCAGTAGTATCAACCGGGACTCCTTGACAGGCTACACCTTC.

This sequence joins TRBV6-6 and TRBJ2-1, with 10 positions matching TRBD2. Germline CDR1 reads MNHNY; CDR2 reads SVGAGI (reference sequence). The CDR3 consists of 15 residues. The ends lost 8 bases at V and 6 bases at J; junction bases unmatched: 10. The CDR3 loop is CASGRGLARGNEQFF. The CDR3 DNA follows: TGTGCCAGCGGACGGGGACTAGCGAGGGGCAATGAGCAGTTCTTC.

Points on this clone: A junction end diverges from the germline sequence, so it may reflect a read error. The chain recombines TRBV18 with TRBJ1-1; maybe TRBD1 (6 bases). CDR1 is KGHSH, CDR2 LQKENI, per germline. This CDR3 spans 14 amino acids. DNA of the CDR3: TGTGCCAGCTCCCCACTAGGGGGGACGACTGAAGCTTTCTTT. This gives the protein CASSPLGGTTEAFF.

The chain is built from TRBV5-1 and TRBJ2-3; 15 nucleotides line up with TRBD2. The CDR3 is 17 amino acids. Looked up from germline, CDR1 is SGHRS and CDR2 is YFSETQ. The V segment lost 4 bases and the J segment 6 bases; nucleotides outside the gene matches: 9. The CDR3 region is CASSPRTSGGAGDTQYF. For the CDR3, the DNA is TGCGCCAGCAGCCCAAGGACTAGCGGGGGGGCTGGGGATACGCAGTATTTT.

This clone turned up a few times. This sequence joins TRBV7-9 and TRBJ2-7, with 8 positions matching TRBD1. This CDR3 spans 15 amino acids. Trimming took 6 bases from V and 5 from J; bases not matched to a gene: 12. Germline V gene data show CDR1 as SEHNR and CDR2 as FQNEAQ (reference sequence). Written as DNA, the CDR3 is TGTGCCAGCAGTATAGAGGCAGGGGGCTACGACGAGCAGTACTTC. It translates to CASSIEAGGYDEQYF.

The chain carries TRBV27 and TRBJ2-1; 14 nucleotides align to TRBD2. This CDR3 contains 19 residues. Germline V CDR1 and CDR2: MNHEY, SMNVEV (reference sequence). The V segment lost 6 bases and the J segment 9 bases; nucleotides outside the gene matches: 19. This CDR3 is CASRPGLRTSGRLVGEQFF. CDR3 coding DNA: TGTGCCAGCAGACCGGGACTCCGGACTAGCGGGAGGTTAGTCGGTGAGCAGTTCTTC.

This clone was counted a single time. This chain connects TRBV6-5 to TRBJ2-5; D unclear. CDR1 MNHEY and CDR2 SVGAGI come from the germline V gene. The V end lost 2 bases, the J end lost 7 bases, and 14 bases lay between the germline ends. The CDR3 sequence is 14 residues long. CDR3 loop: CASSYTDETWTQYF. Here the CDR3 DNA reads TGTGCCAGCAGTTACACGGACGAGACTTGGACCCAGTACTTC.

The J gene is TRBJ2-3, the V gene TRBV28; D is unresolved. In germline, CDR1 is MDHEN, CDR2 SYDVKM. This CDR3 region has 11 residues. The V end was cut by 6 bases, the J end by 7 bases, with 8 bases between. CDR3: CASSKMNTQYF. CDR3 bases: TGTGCCAGCAGCAAGATGAATACGCAGTATTTT.

This chain uses TRBV7-9 with TRBJ2-5, with 9 bases identical to TRBD1. Unmatched junction bases numbered 3, after V lost 3 bases and J lost 4 bases. The CDR3 has 14 residues. Germline V gene sequence: CDR1 SEHNR, CDR2 FQNEAQ (reference sequence). The CDR3 region has the DNA TGTGCCAGCAGCTTTGGACAGGGGATAGAGACCCAGTACTTC. Protein sequence: CASSFGQGIETQYF.

This clone was counted once. The chain combines TRBV6-1 with TRBJ2-6; D unresolved. The germline CDR1 and CDR2 sequences are MNHNS and SASEGT. The V end lost 3 bases, the J end lost 1 base, and 10 bases lay between the germline ends. The CDR3 runs to 16 residues. As DNA, the CDR3 is TGTGCCAGCAGTGAGGGTAGCCCGTCTGGGGCCAACGTCCTGACTTTC. Protein product: CASSEGSPSGANVLTF.